These 18 T cell receptor beta chains were all obtained from the same sample, sequenced in a study of beta chain features in type 1 diabetes. Expressed TCRB transcripts were sequenced after all isolated RNA was converted to cDNA. The table came from immunoSEQ multiplex PCR; TCRdb's copy has only in-frame clones and leaves some out. The table lists about 24,000 clones, roughly two thirds of them singletons. The sample comprised Tregs from blood. These receptors were obtained from a woman in her 40s in good health.

The genes are TRBV11-2 and TRBJ1-2; D possibly corresponds to TRBD1 (6 bases). The V and J ends lost 3 bases and 4 bases respectively, with 12 bases between them. Germline CDR1 SGHAT, CDR2 FQNNGV. The CDR3 length is 14 residues. The CDR3: CASSFDRLGYGYTF. The CDR3 nucleotides are TGTGCCAGCAGCTTTGACAGGCTCGGCTATGGCTACACCTTC.

This clone turned up a few times. The chain is built from TRBV7-6 and TRBJ2-7, with 11 bases aligning to TRBD2. The V gene's germline CDR1 is SGHVS and CDR2 FNYEAQ. CDR3 length: 15 residues. V dropped 6 bases and J dropped 3; count of bases not matched to a gene: 7. The CDR3 spells CASRRYTSGGYEQYF. In nucleotides, the CDR3 is TGTGCCAGCAGGCGATATACTAGCGGGGGCTACGAGCAGTACTTC. The entire variable domain, with the rest obtained from reference TRBV7-6 and TRBJ2-7, is as follows: GAGVSQSPRYKVTKRGQDVALRCDPISGHVSLYWYRQALGQGPEFLTYFNYEAQQDKSGLPNDRFSAERPEGSISTLTIQRTEQRDSAMYRCASRRYTSGGYEQYFGPGTRLTVT.

In regard to this clone: A read error may account for a junction end that differs from germline. The gene calls are TRBV7-9 and TRBJ1-1, with D unresolved. The CDR3 extends over 15 amino acids. Germline V gene data show CDR1 as SEHNR and CDR2 as FQNEAQ (reference sequence). The CDR3 loop reads CASSLGSGRATEAFF. In nucleotides, the CDR3 is TGTGCCAGCAGTTTAGGTTCGGGGAGGGCCACTGAAGCTTTCTTT. Full variable domain (remainder filled in from reference TRBV7-9 and TRBJ1-1): DTGVSQNPRHKITKRGQNVTFRCDPISEHNRLYWYRQTLGQGPEFLTYFQNEAQLEKSRLLSDRFSAERPKGSFSTLEIQRTEQGDSAMYLCASSLGSGRATEAFFGQGTRLTVV.

The CDR3 region has the DNA TGTGCCATCAAATCCACAGGGTTCTACGAGCAGTACTTC. The encoded protein is CAIKSTGFYEQYF. The chain carries TRBV10-3 and TRBJ2-7, with D possibly TRBD1 on 6 matching bases. Germline CDR1 is ENHRY and CDR2 is SYGVKD. V was pared by 7 bases and J by 3 bases, with 13 bases between. The CDR3 is made up of 13 amino acids.

This clone occurred a few times. The chain employs TRBV10-3 and TRBJ2-6; 11 bases are a match to TRBD1. CDR1 is ENHRY and CDR2 is SYGVKD in the germline V gene. The junction had 9 bases not matched to a gene; V was cut back by 10 bases and J by 1 base. The length of the CDR3 is 17 residues. CDR3 nucleotides: TGTGCCACCCTCCCCGGGACAGGGGGATCTGGGGCCAACGTCCTGACTTTC. Translating it yields CATLPGTGGSGANVLTF.

The rearrangement links TRBV5-1 to TRBJ2-7; TRBD1 matches at 8 bases. The J segment lost 3 bases and the V segment lost 2 bases, leaving 16 bases of the junction unmatched. The CDR3 runs to 18 residues. Germline V gene sequence: CDR1 SGHRS, CDR2 YFSETQ. The CDR3 protein is CASSFRSRTGNRNYEQYF. CDR3 DNA: TGCGCCAGCAGCTTCAGGTCCCGGACAGGGAATAGGAACTACGAGCAGTACTTC.

The CDR3 DNA reads TGTGCCAGCAGCTTACAGGGTGGGGACACTGAAGCTTTCTTT. It specifies CASSLQGGDTEAFF. The V gene is TRBV5-8, the J gene TRBJ1-1; tentatively, D is TRBD1 (6 bases). The V end lost 2 bases, the J end lost 3 bases, and 11 bases lay between the germline ends. The germline V gene has CDR1 SGHTS and CDR2 YDEGEE. CDR3 size: 14 residues.

This rearrangement joins TRBV4-3 to TRBJ2-2; D might be TRBD2 (6 bases). Germline CDR1 reads LGHNA; CDR2 reads YSLEER. The CDR3 loop spans 17 amino acids. V was pared by 0 bases and J by 6 bases, with 17 bases between. CDR3 in DNA: TGCGCCAGCAGCCAAGATCCCGAAAGCGGGCTATCCGGGGAGCTGTTTTTT. Encoded protein: CASSQDPESGLSGELFF.

This clone came up a few times. V usage is TRBV6-6 and J usage is TRBJ2-7, with 7 bases fitting TRBD2. The V gene's germline CDR1 is MNHNY and CDR2 SVGAGI (reference sequence). J was trimmed by 5 bases and V by 7 bases; bases with no gene match: 14. This CDR3 has 15 residues. The CDR3 DNA sequence: TGTGCCAGCAACGTAGGACGGGGGGTGGCCAACGAGCAGTACTTC. Its translation: CASNVGRGVANEQYF.

On this clone: Compared with germline, one end of the junction differs, possibly owing to a read error. This rearrangement joins TRBV6-1 to TRBJ2-7, with a weak D call TRBD2 (6 bases). Germline CDR1 and CDR2: MNHNS and SASEGT. The CDR3 covers 15 residues. CDR3 nucleotides: TGTGCCAGCAGTGAAGGGCATTGGGACTCCCACGAGCAGTACTTC. Its protein product is CASSEGHWDSHEQYF.

This sequence joins TRBV5-4 and TRBJ2-3; TRBD2 agrees at 8 bases. J gave up 6 bases and V 1 base, and 13 bases lay outside the gene matches. This CDR3 spans 17 amino acids. Germline CDR1 and CDR2: SGHNT and YYREEE (reference sequence). CDR3 DNA: TGTGCCAGCAGCTTGTCCATCGGCGGGGGGCTCCCGGATACGCAGTATTTT. Translation gives CASSLSIGGGLPDTQYF.

This clone was recorded a few times. The chain recombines TRBV7-9 with TRBJ2-7, with D unresolved. Germline V CDR1 and CDR2: SEHNR, FQNEAQ (reference sequence). Trimming removed 5 bases at V and 3 bases at J, with 2 bases between. The CDR3 contains 10 residues. Written as DNA, the CDR3 is TGTGCCAGCAGCCTCTACGAGCAGTACTTC. Its protein is CASSLYEQYF. The variable domain in full, with the rest retrieved from reference TRBV7-9 and TRBJ2-7, is DTGVSQNPRHKITKRGQNVTFRCDPISEHNRLYWYRQTLGQGPEFLTYFQNEAQLEKSRLLSDRFSAERPKGSFSTLEIQRTEQGDSAMYLCASSLYEQYFGPGTRLTVT.

The CDR3: CSAGQGREQYF. In nucleotides, the CDR3 is TGCAGTGCGGGACAGGGGAGGGAGCAGTACTTC. This chain links TRBV20-1 with TRBJ2-7; 10 bases agree with TRBD1. Germline CDR1 and CDR2: DFQATT and SNEGSKA (reference sequence). The junction had 3 bases not matched to a gene; V was cut back by 6 bases and J by 7 bases. CDR3 length: 11 residues.

As DNA, the CDR3 is TGTGCCAGCCGGGGAGCAGGGGGAACTGAAGCTTTCTTT. As protein: CASRGAGGTEAFF. The rearrangement links TRBV18 to TRBJ1-1; 7 bases line up with TRBD1. J lost 5 bases, V lost 8 bases, and 8 bases had no gene match. The length of the CDR3 is 13 residues. CDR1 KGHSH and CDR2 LQKENI come from the germline V gene. The full variable domain, in which reference TRBV18 and TRBJ1-1 provide the parts outside the CDR3, is NAGVMQNPRHLVRRRGQEARLRCSPMKGHSHVYWYRQLPEEGLKFMVYLQKENIIDESGMPKERFSAEFPKEGPSILRIQQVVRGDSAAYFCASRGAGGTEAFFGQGTRLTVV.

The V and J genes are TRBV28 and TRBJ1-5; D possibly corresponds to TRBD1 (6 bases). The CDR3 is 15 residues long. With 6 bases removed from V and 4 bases from J, the gap between germline ends came to 16 bases. Per the germline V gene, CDR1 is MDHEN and CDR2 is SYDVKM. The CDR3 DNA is TGTGCCAGCAGCCCCTCCCGGACAGCTAATCAGCCCCAGCATTTT. It codes for CASSPSRTANQPQHF.

The chain recombines TRBV6-5 with TRBJ1-3; a weak D match, TRBD1 (5 bases). CDR1 and CDR2 (germline): MNHEY, SVGAGI. V lost 6 bases, J lost 0 bases, and 12 bases lay in between. This CDR3 region has 15 residues. The CDR3 nucleotides are TGTGCCAGCAGCCAGACAGCGACCTCTGGAAACACCATATATTTT. Protein: CASSQTATSGNTIYF.

This rearrangement joins TRBV2 to TRBJ2-5; D might be TRBD1 (5 bases). Germline CDR1 is SNHLY and CDR2 is FYNNEI. V was trimmed by 8 bases and J by 1 base, leaving 8 bases between them. This CDR3 comprises 12 residues. CDR3 DNA: TGTGCCAGCGGGGCACGCCAAGAGACCCAGTACTTC. As protein: CASGARQETQYF. The full variable domain, with the rest looked up from reference TRBV2 and TRBJ2-5, is EPEVTQTPSHQVTQMGQEVILRCVPISNHLYFYWYRQILGQKVEFLVSFYNNEISEKSEIFDDQFSVERPDGSNFTLKIRSTKLEDSAMYFCASGARQETQYFGPGTRLLVL.

V usage is TRBV12-5 and J usage is TRBJ2-1; 7 nucleotides line up with TRBD1. V trimming: 1 base; J trimming: 4 bases; junction bases outside the gene matches: 7. The CDR3 is made up of 16 amino acids. Germline values: CDR1 LGHNT, CDR2 FRNRAP. The CDR3 sequence is CASGLGAAGGYNEQFF. In nucleotides, the CDR3 is TGTGCTAGTGGTTTGGGCGCGGCAGGGGGTTACAATGAGCAGTTCTTC.